This TCR beta chain comes out of a study of T cell responses to AZD1222 COVID-19 vaccine. Notes on the study in general: Of the AZD1222 recipients, only five to seven were seropositive at baseline. Donors skewed white British and female; clonal diversity was possibly underestimated. The span of vaccine-associated CD4 TCRs extended across spike, with dominance at 160-218 and 743-854.

The germline CDR1 and CDR2 sequences are MDHEN and SYDVKM. The CDR3 spans 12 residues. Trimming left V 4 bases short and J 8 bases short, with 11 bases between. A word on this clone: Its antigen remains unknown.

The data were produced by immunoSEQ multiplex PCR, yet TCRdb's version contains in-frame clones alone and is incomplete. The data contain 120,000 to 150,000 clones, approximately 90% of them singletons. This sequence was found in an adult who received the AZD1222 COVID-19 vaccine. The chain combines TRBV28 with TRBJ1-1; D might be TRBD1 (5 bases). This specimen consisted of peripheral blood, obtained 28 days after the second AZD1222 dose. CDR3 DNA: TGTGCCAGCAGTTGGACAATCCCCGAAGCTTTCTTT. Its protein is CASSWTIPEAFF.